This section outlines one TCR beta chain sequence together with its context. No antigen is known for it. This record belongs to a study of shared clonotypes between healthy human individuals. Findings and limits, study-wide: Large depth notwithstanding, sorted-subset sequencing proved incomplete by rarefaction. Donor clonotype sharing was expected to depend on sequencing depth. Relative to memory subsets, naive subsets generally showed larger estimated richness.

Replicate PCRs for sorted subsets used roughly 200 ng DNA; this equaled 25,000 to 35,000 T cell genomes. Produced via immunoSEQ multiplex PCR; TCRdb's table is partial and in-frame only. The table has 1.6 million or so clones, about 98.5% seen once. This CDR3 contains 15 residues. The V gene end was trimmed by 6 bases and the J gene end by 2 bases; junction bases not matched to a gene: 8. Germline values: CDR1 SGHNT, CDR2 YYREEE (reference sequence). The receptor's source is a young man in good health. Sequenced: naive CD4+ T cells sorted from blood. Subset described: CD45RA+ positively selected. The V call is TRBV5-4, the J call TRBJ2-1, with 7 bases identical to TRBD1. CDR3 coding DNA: TGTGCCAGCACCGACAGGGCACCGACCTACAATGAGCAGTTCTTC. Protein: CASTDRAPTYNEQFF.